This T cell receptor beta chain was captured in a study of blood T cell repertoires in COVID-19. Study details: The study drew acute and convalescent COVID-19 samples from the United States, Italy and Spain. T cells, B-cell-depleted T cells, or PBMCs supplied cDNA or gDNA.

This clone has just one count. Trimming removed 2 bases from V and 0 bases from J, with 13 bases in between. Germline V gene lookup returns CDR1 MNHEY and CDR2 SVGEGT. The CDR3 length is 17 residues. Sequencing used immunoSEQ multiplex PCR; TCRdb keeps in-frame clones, though not all of them. This sample has some 370,000 clones, with around 83% found just once. Source material: PBMCs or T cells enriched from blood (not recorded which). This chain joins TRBV6-2 or TRBV6-3 and TRBJ1-4; unclear D gene. The receptor's source is a woman between 45 and 60 years old who had recovered from COVID-19. The CDR3 coding sequence is TGTGCCAGCAGTTACCCCGACGTTCAGGCAACTAATGAAAAACTGTTTTTT. Amino acid sequence: CASSYPDVQATNEKLFF.